This entry features one T cell receptor beta chain sequence. The data were produced by immunoSEQ multiplex PCR, yet TCRdb's version contains in-frame clones alone and is incomplete. Counted here are some 120,000 clones, about 70% occurring once; the ten biggest clones make up roughly 2%. These data originate in a study of blood T cell repertoires in COVID-19. Germline V CDR1 and CDR2: LNHDA, SQIVND (reference sequence). Trimming at V came to 8 bases and at J to 7 bases, leaving 9 bases not matched to a gene. The CDR3 loop spans 15 amino acids. The sequencing input was peripheral blood. J is TRBJ1-5 and V is TRBV19; 12 bases fit TRBD1. This sequence was found in a woman in her 70s with acute or convalescent COVID-19. For the CDR3, the DNA is TGTGCCAGTTGGGGGGGACAGGGGGCAAGACAGCCCCAGCATTTT. It encodes CASWGGQGARQPQHF.